This T cell receptor (beta chain) appears in the sequencing data of a study of OX40 agonist ivuxolimab in advanced cancers. The CDR3 runs 16 residues. The V gene's germline CDR1 is MNHEY and CDR2 SMNVEV (reference sequence). Deletions cut 5 bases from V and 0 bases from J, with 17 bases between. Measured with immunoSEQ multiplex PCR; TCRdb has only the in-frame clones, and not every one. The repertoire holds about 66,000 clones, with 85% as singletons. This clone was picked up a small number of times. The material sequenced was CD4+ or CD8+ T cells sorted from blood, taken in a trial of the OX40 agonist ivuxolimab. The V gene is TRBV27, the J gene TRBJ2-7; a weak D match, TRBD1 (6 bases). The receptor's source is an adult with an advanced solid tumor such as melanoma, head and neck, liver or kidney cancer. DNA of the CDR3: TGTGCCAGCAGTCCGGGGACATCTGACAGCTCCTACGAGCAGTACTTC. It specifies CASSPGTSDSSYEQYF.